This T cell receptor (beta chain) was observed in a study of cytomegalovirus exposure and HLA in healthy donors. About the research overall: Clustering assigned approximately 79% of the approximately 400 genotyped donors to the Caucasian-associated ancestry cluster.

This clone was counted only a few times. Antigen: not known. The PCR contained 60 Vbeta and 13 Jbeta primers. TCRdb's copy holds only in-frame clones and misses some; the assay was immunoSEQ multiplex PCR. The sample has approximately 200,000 clones, around 79% seen once. V dropped 8 bases and J dropped 2; count of bases not matched to a gene: 11. CDR1 and CDR2 from the germline V gene are SNHLY and FYNNEI. This CDR3 has 16 residues. Study-level results: A later analysis reportedly found that, within productive TCRs, an Asian-associated ancestry cluster had fewer N-insertions than the mean observed across the approximately 700 donors. For presence/absence analyses, sequencing depth was assumed to be roughly uniform across donors.

V gene TRBV2 combines with J gene TRBJ2-7; TRBD1 matches 11 bases. The source is a woman under 30 in good health and CMV-seronegative. The source material was PBMCs. As DNA, the CDR3 is TGTGCCAGCCGGAAACTACCGGGACAGGGGGCCTACGAGCAGTACTTC. It codes for CASRKLPGQGAYEQYF.